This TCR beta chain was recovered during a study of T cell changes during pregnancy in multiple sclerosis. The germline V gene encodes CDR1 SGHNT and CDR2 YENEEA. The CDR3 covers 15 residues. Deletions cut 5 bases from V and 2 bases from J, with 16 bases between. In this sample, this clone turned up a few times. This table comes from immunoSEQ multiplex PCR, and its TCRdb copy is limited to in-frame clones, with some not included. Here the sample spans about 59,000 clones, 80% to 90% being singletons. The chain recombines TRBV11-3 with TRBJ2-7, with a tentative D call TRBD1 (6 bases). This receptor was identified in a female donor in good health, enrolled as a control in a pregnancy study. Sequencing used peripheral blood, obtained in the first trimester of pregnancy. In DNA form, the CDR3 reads TGTGCCAGCAGCCCAGGGGCCAGGGGAGCCTACGAGCAGTACTTC. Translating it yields CASSPGARGAYEQYF.